These 14 T cell receptor beta chains originate from one sample sequenced in a study of blood T cell repertoires in COVID-19. Using immunoSEQ multiplex PCR, the repertoire was profiled, and TCRdb retains in-frame clones only, with some absent. The table shows about 150,000 clones, with roughly 90% occurring only once. Sample: PBMCs or T cells enriched from blood (not recorded which). Receptor source: a woman aged 25 to 39 with acute COVID-19.

The chain uses TRBV7-2 and TRBJ1-6, with D hard to call. CDR1 SGHTA and CDR2 FQGNSA come from the germline V gene. Trimming pared 2 bases from V and 9 bases from J, leaving 17 bases between. This CDR3 is built from 16 residues. As DNA, the CDR3 is TGTGCCAGCAGCTTATGGCCTGCCGGGGTGGGTTCACCCCTCCACTTT. Translating gives CASSLWPAGVGSPLHF.

The J gene is TRBJ2-7, the V gene TRBV29-1; 11 bases fit TRBD1. The CDR3 has 12 amino acids. Germline values: CDR1 SQVTM, CDR2 ANQGSEA. V gave up 7 bases and J gave up 3 bases; unmatched junction bases: 2. CDR3 DNA sequence: TGCAGCGCCGGGACAGGGGGCTACGAGCAGTACTTC. Translated, it gives CSAGTGGYEQYF.

The chain recombines TRBV7-9 with TRBJ2-7, with D possibly matching TRBD2 (5 bases). V was shortened by 4 bases and J by 4 bases, with 11 bases between the two germline ends. Germline CDR1 SEHNR, CDR2 FQNEAQ (reference sequence). The CDR3 sequence is 13 residues long. For the CDR3, the DNA is TGTGCCAGCAGCTCCGGGGTAGCTTACGAGCAGTACTTC. Translating it yields CASSSGVAYEQYF.

This chain connects TRBV7-2 to TRBJ1-1, with D unresolved. Germline-derived CDR1 and CDR2 are SGHTA and FQGNSA. Trimming stripped 4 bases from V and 0 bases from J, with 12 bases between. This CDR3 region has 15 residues. The chain's CDR3 is CASSSARLMNTEAFF. The CDR3 region has the DNA TGTGCCAGCAGCTCCGCGCGGCTCATGAACACTGAAGCTTTCTTT.

The gene calls are TRBV7-6 and TRBJ1-1; TRBD1 agrees at 8 bases. The CDR3 runs to 17 residues. J was trimmed by 0 bases and V by 2 bases; bases with no gene match: 8. Germline V gene sequence: CDR1 SGHVS, CDR2 FNYEAQ. Written as DNA, the CDR3 is TGTGCCAGCAGCTTATACGGGGACAGGACCATGAACACTGAAGCTTTCTTT. Its protein is CASSLYGDRTMNTEAFF.

The gene calls are TRBV28 and TRBJ2-7, with 9 bases lining up with TRBD1. Trimming removed 4 bases from V and 2 bases from J; junction bases left unmatched: 6. Germline CDR1 and CDR2: MDHEN and SYDVKM. The CDR3 is made up of 15 amino acids. The CDR3 here is CASSYLRTGAYEQYF. The CDR3 region has the DNA TGTGCCAGCAGTTACCTCCGGACAGGGGCCTACGAGCAGTACTTC.

In this sample, this clone turned up once. This chain joins TRBV19 and TRBJ1-5, with TRBD1 as a possible D gene (5 bases). The CDR3 totals 16 residues. Per germline, CDR1 LNHDA and CDR2 SQIVND (reference sequence). Trimming took 2 bases from V and 0 from J, leaving 11 bases between them. The CDR3 protein is CASSIITGYSNQPQHF. As DNA, the CDR3 is TGTGCCAGTAGTATAATTACAGGTTATAGCAATCAGCCCCAGCATTTT.

This clone showed up just once. J is TRBJ2-2 and V is TRBV4-1, with 9 bases fitting TRBD1. The length of the CDR3 is 20 residues. Germline V gene lookup returns CDR1 MGHRA and CDR2 YSYEKL. V shed 3 bases, J shed 1 base, and the junction held 15 bases outside the gene matches. This CDR3 is CASSHPPTGTGKRNTGELFF. CDR3 DNA sequence: TGCGCCAGCAGCCACCCCCCTACCGGGACAGGGAAGAGGAACACCGGGGAGCTGTTTTTT.

The J gene is TRBJ1-2, the V gene TRBV29-1, with a tentative D call TRBD1 (6 bases). Germline CDR1 and CDR2: SQVTM and ANQGSEA. Trimming pared 4 bases from V and 8 bases from J, leaving 14 bases between. The CDR3 contains 12 residues. CDR3 nucleotides: TGCAGCGTTGTAGGTCAGGGGAACGGCTACACCTTC. Translation: CSVVGQGNGYTF.

The chain joins TRBV29-1 to TRBJ2-7; the match to TRBD2 covers 7 bases. Trimming cost V 1 base and J 0 bases; bases outside gene matches: 6. The CDR3 totals 15 residues. Germline lookup yields CDR1 SQVTM and CDR2 ANQGSEA. The CDR3 loop is CSVEGGTTTSYEQYF. Here the CDR3 DNA reads TGCAGCGTTGAAGGTGGGACTACCACCTCCTACGAGCAGTACTTC.

The V and J genes are TRBV19 and TRBJ2-5; 7 nucleotides match TRBD1. J lost 2 bases, V lost 6 bases, and 12 bases had no gene match. This CDR3 region has 16 residues. The germline V gene encodes CDR1 LNHDA and CDR2 SQIVND (reference sequence). The CDR3 DNA is TGTGCCAGTAGCGGAGAGACAGGGTGGGATCAAGAGACCCAGTACTTC. Its translation is CASSGETGWDQETQYF.

The chain is built from TRBV7-8 and TRBJ1-4; D is possibly TRBD1 (6 bases). Germline CDR1 is SGHVS and CDR2 is FQNEAQ. Trimming stripped 4 bases from V and 5 bases from J, with 14 bases between. The CDR3 has 15 amino acids. The CDR3 reads CASSWQQGANEKLFF. The CDR3 DNA follows: TGTGCCAGCAGCTGGCAACAGGGAGCGAATGAAAAACTGTTTTTT.

The chain employs TRBV27 and TRBJ2-5; D is unclear. The V gene's germline CDR1 is MNHEY and CDR2 SMNVEV (reference sequence). V lost 4 bases and J 8 bases, leaving 8 bases between the germline ends. This CDR3 is built from 11 residues. The DNA of the CDR3 is TGTGCCAGCAGTTCCCGAGAAACCCAGTACTTC. It encodes CASSSRETQYF.

The genes are TRBV19 and TRBJ2-3, with a possible D match to TRBD2 (8 bases). Germline V CDR1 and CDR2: LNHDA, SQIVND (reference sequence). CDR3 length equals 18 residues. Trimming cost V 5 bases and J 5 bases, with 26 bases left between them. Written as DNA, the CDR3 is TGTGCCAGTAGTCCAACCTCAGGGGGAGCGGGAGTTCGAGATACGCAGTATTTT. Translating it yields CASSPTSGGAGVRDTQYF.